In its sample, the clone carrying this T cell receptor (beta chain) was seen many times. Its specificity is unknown. This entry belongs to a study of T cells after yellow fever vaccination. In the study overall: Libraries from low-cell-number fractions were prepared with the SMART-Seq v4 Ultra Low Input RNA kit. Overall study findings and caveats: The study re-detected most primary-vaccination clones after the booster (around 96% CD4, 88% CD8). Weaker in magnitude, the secondary response showed a faster peak on day 5 versus 15.

CDR1 and CDR2 (germline): LGHNA, YNFKEQ. V shed 1 base, J shed 2 bases, and the junction held 6 bases outside the gene matches. The CDR3 extends over 16 amino acids. TCRdb analysed the 5' RACE reads with MiXCR anew, one entry per CDR3 protein. The top ten hold approximately 24% of the sample, which has a few hundred thousand distinct CDR3 sequences, 3% to 4.5% seen once. This rearrangement joins TRBV4-2 to TRBJ2-7; TRBD1 agrees at 9 bases. This receptor was taken from a man younger than 35 who received the YFV17D yellow fever vaccine. The source was PBMCs, collected 5 days after the yellow fever booster vaccination. CDR3 sequence reads: CASSQAGQGLPYEQYF. DNA for the CDR3: TGTGCCAGCAGCCAAGCCGGACAGGGGCTTCCCTACGAGCAGTACTTC.